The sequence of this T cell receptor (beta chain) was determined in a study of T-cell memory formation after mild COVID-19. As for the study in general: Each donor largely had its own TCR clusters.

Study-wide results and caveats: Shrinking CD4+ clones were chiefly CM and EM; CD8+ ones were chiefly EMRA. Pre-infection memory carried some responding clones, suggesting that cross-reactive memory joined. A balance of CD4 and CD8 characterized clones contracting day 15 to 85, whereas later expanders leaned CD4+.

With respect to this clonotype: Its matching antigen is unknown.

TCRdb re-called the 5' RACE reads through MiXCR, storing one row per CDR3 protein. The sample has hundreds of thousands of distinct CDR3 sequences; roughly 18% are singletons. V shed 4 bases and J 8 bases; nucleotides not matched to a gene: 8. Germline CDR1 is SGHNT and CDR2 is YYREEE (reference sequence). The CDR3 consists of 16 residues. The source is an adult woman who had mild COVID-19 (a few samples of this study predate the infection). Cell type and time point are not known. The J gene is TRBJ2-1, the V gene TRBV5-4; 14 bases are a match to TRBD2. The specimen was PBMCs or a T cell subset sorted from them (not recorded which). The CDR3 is CASSPGTSGSSYEQFF. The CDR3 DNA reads TGTGCCAGCAGCCCCGGGACTAGCGGGAGTAGTTATGAGCAGTTCTTC.